A selection of T cell receptor beta chains follows, all from one sample in a study of control samples from healthy donors and cancer patients. Method: immunoSEQ multiplex PCR; TCRdb's copy keeps in-frame clones and lacks some. Among about 84,000 clones listed, approximately 82% were seen once. Sample: PBMCs. These receptors were taken from a man between 60 and 75 years old with head and neck cancer. Both conserved end residues are trimmed from each CDR3. Part of the rows lack a size; the others show once, few, many or a class for expanded clones.

v_gene,abundance,CDR3aa
TRBV28,NA,ASSLGADRLQKLF
TRBV19,NA,ASSLQGANTGELF
TRBV11-2,NA,ASSSSLNYGYT
TRBV6-6,NA,ASSLSLGQGRDTQY
TRBV19,NA,ASSRDSSYEQY
TRBV5-5,few,ASSPGVSNTGELF
TRBV28,once,ALQRGDGYGYT
TRBV12-3/TRBV12-4,NA,ASSYRMNTEAF
TRBV5-1,NA,ASSLRGSGMSDTQY
TRBV10-3,NA,AISESLDGKTQY
TRBV9,few,ASSARAYSWNGEQF
TRBV18,NA,ASSPQGTDTEAF
TRBV7-9,NA,ASSSETGGGEKLF
TRBV7-8,NA,ASSLSLDSSNQPQH
TRBV27,NA,ASSFANGYT
TRBV5-1,once,ASSPGQGTDTQY
TRBV20-1,NA,SAPIRKQY
TRBV6-5,NA,AGGQLLNSPLH
TRBV27,NA,ASSTTGGNSPLH
TRBV6-1,NA,ASSEALGAGGTEAF
TRBV19,NA,ASSIAGLAEGYEQY
TRBV11-2,few,ASSTVGNEQF
TRBV11-2,NA,ASSLVLAVGSTDTQY
TRBV11-2,NA,ASRRPGQASYEQY